Listed below are T cell receptor beta chains from one sample, sequenced in a study of cytomegalovirus exposure and HLA in healthy donors. The method was immunoSEQ multiplex PCR; TCRdb's version includes in-frame clones alone and lacks a portion of them. The table records some 85,000 clones, approximately 96% of them present only once. The sequenced sample consisted of PBMCs. The receptors originated from a woman aged 18-30 years in good health and CMV-seronegative. Each CDR3 is given with its conserved first and last residue. D genes are given only for firm matches. Part of the rows lack a size; the others show once, few, many or a class for expanded clones.

length	D	V	size	J	DNA	CDR3
14	.	TRBV11-2	.	TRBJ2-7	TGTGCCAGCAGCCCCTGGACTACCCCCTACGAGCAGTACTTC	CASSPWTTPYEQYF
14	TRBD1	TRBV4-1	.	TRBJ1-1	TGCGCCAGCAGCCGGGGACAGGGGTGGACTGAAGCTTTCTTT	CASSRGQGWTEAFF
14	TRBD1	TRBV28	.	TRBJ2-4	TGTGCCAGCAGTTCGACAGGGCAAGAAAACATTCAGTACTTC	CASSSTGQENIQYF
16	TRBD1	TRBV19	.	TRBJ2-2	TGTGCCAGTAGTATTAGGCAGGGGGCGGACACCGGGGAGCTGTTTTTT	CASSIRQGADTGELFF
15	.	TRBV19	.	TRBJ1-5	TGTGCCAGTTCCGACCAGGGAAATAGCAATCAGCCCCAGCATTTT	CASSDQGNSNQPQHF
15	TRBD2	TRBV30	.	TRBJ2-1	TGTGCCCGCGATAGCGGGAGGGCTAACTACAATGAGCAGTTCTTC	CARDSGRANYNEQFF
16	TRBD1	TRBV27	.	TRBJ2-2	TGTGCCAGCAGTCCCTACAGGGGATCGAACACCGGGGAGCTGTTTTTT	CASSPYRGSNTGELFF
17	TRBD2	TRBV15	.	TRBJ2-5	TGTGCCACCAGCAACAAAGAAGCGGGAGGTTACCAAGAGACCCAGTACTTC	CATSNKEAGGYQETQYF
14	TRBD1	TRBV2	.	TRBJ2-5	TGTGCCAGCAGTTCCGGGACAGTCTTGGAGACCCAGTACTTC	CASSSGTVLETQYF
14	.	TRBV29-1	.	TRBJ2-2	TGCAGCGTCCAGATTGGGAGCAACACCGGGGAGCTGTTTTTT	CSVQIGSNTGELFF
14	TRBD1	TRBV27	.	TRBJ1-1	TGTGCCAGCAGTTCTATAGGGACAGTCGCTGAAGCTTTCTTT	CASSSIGTVAEAFF
13	.	TRBV18	.	TRBJ2-1	TGTGCCAGCTCCCCCGGGACACACAATGAGCAGTTCTTC	CASSPGTHNEQFF
11	.	TRBV28	.	TRBJ2-7	TGTGCCAGCAGCTCCCGGTTGGAGCAGTACTTC	CASSSRLEQYF
14	.	TRBV28	once	TRBJ2-1	TGTGCCAGCATATCGGGAAGCCCCTACAATGAGCAGTTCTTC	CASISGSPYNEQFF
14	TRBD1	TRBV5-1	.	TRBJ2-7	TGCGCCAGCAGCCTGGGACAGTTCTCCTACGAGCAGTACTTC	CASSLGQFSYEQYF
15	TRBD1	TRBV18	.	TRBJ1-5	TGTGCCAGCTCACCGGGACAGGGTGCTTTTCAGCCCCAGCATTTT	CASSPGQGAFQPQHF
15	TRBD1	TRBV28	.	TRBJ1-2	TGTGCCACAAATACCGACAGGGCTGCTAACTATGGCTACACCTTC	CATNTDRAANYGYTF
16	TRBD1	TRBV2	.	TRBJ1-5	TGTGCCAGCAGCGGACCTACAGGGGCGGGCAATCAGCCCCAGCATTTT	CASSGPTGAGNQPQHF
13	.	TRBV7-9	.	TRBJ1-3	TGTGCCAGCAGCTACAACTCTGGAAACACCATATATTTT	CASSYNSGNTIYF
13	TRBD1	TRBV14	.	TRBJ1-2	TGTGCCAGCAGCCAAGGACAGGGATATGGCTACACCTTC	CASSQGQGYGYTF
14	TRBD1	TRBV5-6	.	TRBJ2-7	TGTGCCAGCAGCCTCCGGGACAGGGACTACGAGCAGTACTTC	CASSLRDRDYEQYF